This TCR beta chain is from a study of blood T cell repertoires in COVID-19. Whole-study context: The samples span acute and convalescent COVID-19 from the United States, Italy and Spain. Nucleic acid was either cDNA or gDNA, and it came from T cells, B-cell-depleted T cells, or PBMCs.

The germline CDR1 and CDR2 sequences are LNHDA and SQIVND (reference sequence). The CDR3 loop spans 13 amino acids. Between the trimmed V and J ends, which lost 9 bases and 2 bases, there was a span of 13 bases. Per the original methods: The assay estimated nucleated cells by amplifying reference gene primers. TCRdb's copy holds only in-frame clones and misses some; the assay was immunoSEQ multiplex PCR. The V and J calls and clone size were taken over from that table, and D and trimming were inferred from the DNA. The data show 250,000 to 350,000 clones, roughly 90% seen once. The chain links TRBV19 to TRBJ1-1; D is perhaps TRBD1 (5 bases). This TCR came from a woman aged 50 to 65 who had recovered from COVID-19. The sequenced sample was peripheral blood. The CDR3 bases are TGTGCCAGCACGGGGGGACTAAACACTGAAGCTTTCTTT. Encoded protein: CASTGGLNTEAFF.